Below, 12 T cell receptor beta chains from the same sample are listed, as sequenced in a study of blood T cell repertoires in COVID-19. The protocol was immunoSEQ multiplex PCR, while the TCRdb copy is restricted to in-frame clones and leaves out a portion. The sample holds roughly 41,000 clones; about 88% are singletons and the top ten take around 3.1%. The material sequenced was PBMCs or T cells enriched from blood (not recorded which). These TCRs come from a woman in her 50s who had recovered from COVID-19.

The chain is built from TRBV7-2 and TRBJ2-3; 7 bases are shared with TRBD2. Trimming took 2 bases from V and 1 from J; bases not matched to a gene: 9. Germline V lookup: CDR1 SGHTA, CDR2 FQGNSA. The CDR3 is made up of 17 amino acids. The CDR3, as DNA: TGTGCCAGCAGCTTAAGGGCTAGCGGAAGAGGCACAGATACGCAGTATTTT. This translates into CASSLRASGRGTDTQYF.

This sequence joins TRBV7-9 and TRBJ2-3; 12 nucleotides match TRBD2. In germline, CDR1 is SEHNR, CDR2 FQNEAQ (reference sequence). V lost 5 bases, J lost 4 bases, and 7 bases stayed unmatched. The length of the CDR3 is 16 residues. The CDR3 nucleotides are TGTGCCAGCAGCACGAGACTAGCGGGAGCCTCAGATACGCAGTATTTT. Encoded protein: CASSTRLAGASDTQYF.

Only a few counts were recorded for this clone. The chain joins TRBV6-2 or TRBV6-3 to TRBJ2-7; D gene ambiguous. With 5 bases removed from V and 1 base from J, the gap between germline ends came to 15 bases. The CDR3 is 15 amino acids. In germline, CDR1 is MNHEY, CDR2 SVGEGT. This CDR3 reads CASSHVGEVSYEQYF. The CDR3 DNA reads as TGTGCCAGCAGTCATGTCGGCGAGGTTTCCTACGAGCAGTACTTC.

The chain joins TRBV19 to TRBJ2-1, with 7 positions matching TRBD2. This CDR3 is built from 15 residues. CDR1 and CDR2 from the germline V gene are LNHDA and SQIVND (reference sequence). With 5 bases clipped from V and 14 bases from J, the junction kept 18 bases outside the gene matches. This CDR3 reads CASSWSRTLTRGEFF. The CDR3 DNA reads TGTGCCAGTAGTTGGAGTCGGACCCTAACACGGGGGGAGTTCTTC.

The chain recombines TRBV2 with TRBJ2-6; TRBD1 agrees at 7 bases. The CDR3 loop spans 14 amino acids. J was trimmed by 1 base and V by 6 bases; bases with no gene match: 0. Germline loops: CDR1 SNHLY, CDR2 FYNNEI. The CDR3 reads CASRTGSGANVLTF. The CDR3 DNA reads TGTGCCAGCAGGACAGGGTCTGGGGCCAACGTCCTGACTTTC. The entire variable domain, with the rest obtained from reference TRBV2 and TRBJ2-6, is as follows: EPEVTQTPSHQVTQMGQEVILRCVPISNHLYFYWYRQILGQKVEFLVSFYNNEISEKSEIFDDQFSVERPDGSNFTLKIRSTKLEDSAMYFCASRTGSGANVLTFGAGSRLTVL.

In this sample, this clone turned up a few times. V usage is TRBV4-1 and J usage is TRBJ2-7; possibly TRBD1 for D (5 bases). This CDR3 is built from 16 residues. CDR1 is MGHRA, CDR2 YSYEKL, per germline. Trimming cost V 3 bases and J 3 bases, with 18 bases left between them. The CDR3, as DNA: TGCGCCAGCAGCCACACCCTAAGACAGACAAACTACGAGCAGTACTTC. It translates to CASSHTLRQTNYEQYF.

The chain links TRBV7-9 to TRBJ2-7; TRBD1 agrees at 10 bases. Germline V lookup: CDR1 SEHNR, CDR2 FQNEAQ (reference sequence). Germline trimming cut 6 bases from V and 5 bases from J; bases unmatched to any gene: 10. The CDR3 extends over 15 amino acids. The CDR3 DNA sequence: TGTGCCAGCAGTCCAAGCGGGACAGGGGTCAACGAGCAGTACTTC. Its translation: CASSPSGTGVNEQYF.

As DNA, the CDR3 is TGTGCCAGCAGCGGGGACAGGGTCTACGAGCAGTACTTC. Amino acids: CASSGDRVYEQYF. The chain employs TRBV5-6 and TRBJ2-7, with 9 positions matching TRBD1. Germline V gene lookup returns CDR1 SGHDT and CDR2 YYEEEE. V lost 4 bases and J lost 3; bases outside the gene matches: 2. The CDR3 has 13 residues.

The chain combines TRBV5-8 with TRBJ2-1; 15 nucleotides align to TRBD2. Germline V lookup: CDR1 SGHTS, CDR2 YDEGEE. The CDR3 is 17 residues long. The V gene end was trimmed by 5 bases and the J gene end by 3 bases; junction bases not matched to a gene: 6. The CDR3 DNA reads TGTGCCAGCAGGAGGACTAGCGGGAGGGCCCTCTACAATGAGCAGTTCTTC. It is translated as CASRRTSGRALYNEQFF.

This chain connects TRBV25-1 to TRBJ1-3; tentatively, D is TRBD1 (6 bases). The V end was cut by 8 bases, the J end by 4 bases, with 12 bases between. CDR3 length equals 13 residues. Germline V gives CDR1 MGHDK, CDR2 SYGVNS. The CDR3, as DNA: TGTGCCAGCCGGGTGGGGGCCGGAAACACCATATATTTT. This sequence encodes CASRVGAGNTIYF.

The chain links TRBV18 to TRBJ2-3, with 7 bases that match TRBD1. CDR3 length equals 16 residues. Germline V gene data show CDR1 as KGHSH and CDR2 as LQKENI. V was clipped by 6 bases and J by 0 bases; unmatched bases: 9. This CDR3 is CASSPGTAISTDTQYF. CDR3 in DNA: TGTGCCAGCTCCCCTGGGACAGCTATCAGCACAGATACGCAGTATTTT.

V and J are TRBV5-5 and TRBJ1-3; D unclear. CDR1 SGHKS and CDR2 YYEKEE come from the germline V gene (reference sequence). The CDR3 extends over 17 amino acids. Trimming pared 0 bases from V and 3 bases from J, leaving 16 bases between. CDR3 protein: CASSLALFGGGGNTIYF. The CDR3 DNA is TGTGCCAGCAGCTTGGCGTTGTTTGGCGGCGGTGGAAACACCATATATTTT.